The next 31 T cell receptor beta chains were all read from a single sample in a study of T-cell memory formation after mild COVID-19. TCRdb redid the calling of the 5' RACE reads with MiXCR, one entry per CDR3 protein. The sample yields more than 300,000 distinct CDR3 sequences, 13% to 15% seen once. The material sequenced was PBMCs or a T cell subset sorted from them (not recorded which). These receptors all come from a young man who had mild COVID-19 (a few samples of this study predate the infection). Cell type and time point are not known.

This clonotype has a handful of counts. The chain links TRBV7-2 to TRBJ2-7, with D possibly being TRBD1 (6 bases). The V gene lost 5 bases and the J gene lost 5 bases, with 13 bases spanning the gap. The germline CDR1 and CDR2 sequences are SGHTA and FQGNSA. This CDR3 is built from 13 residues. The chain's CDR3 is CASSLGAGDEQYV. Here the CDR3 DNA reads TGTGCCAGCAGCCTTGGGGCAGGGGACGAGCAGTACGTC.

The V call is TRBV29-1, the J call TRBJ1-1, with D possibly TRBD1 on 5 matching bases. The CDR3 has 13 residues. Germline loops: CDR1 SQVTM, CDR2 ANQGSEA. Trimming removed 2 bases at V and 5 bases at J, with 12 bases between. CDR3 DNA: TGCAGCGTTGAAAACCTGGCAGGGACTGAAGCTTTCTTT. Its protein is CSVENLAGTEAFF. Combining the CDR3 with reference TRBV29-1 and TRBJ1-1 gives the whole variable domain SAVISQKPSRDICQRGTSLTIQCQVDSQVTMMFWYRQQPGQSLTLIATANQGSEATYESGFVIDKFPISRPNLTFSTLTVSNMSPEDSSIYLCSVENLAGTEAFFGQGTRLTVV.

This clonotype came up many times. The chain is built from TRBV5-1 and TRBJ2-1; maybe TRBD1 (6 bases). The CDR3 length is 13 residues. Germline V CDR1 and CDR2: SGHRS, YFSETQ. The germline V and J ends were trimmed by 0 bases and 10 bases, with 11 bases remaining between them. The CDR3: CASSLGLRGEQFF. The CDR3 coding sequence is TGCGCCAGCAGCTTGGGTCTCAGGGGAGAGCAGTTCTTC.

This clonotype was recorded at least ten times. This sequence joins TRBV4-3 and TRBJ1-1, with 7 bases lining up with TRBD1. With V trimmed by 3 bases and J by 11 bases, 15 bases remained unmatched. CDR1 and CDR2 (germline): LGHNA, YSLEER. The CDR3 spans 15 residues. The CDR3 nucleotides read TGCGCCAGCAGCCAGGGTGCGGGACAGCTAGACGGGGCTTTCTTT. Its protein product is CASSQGAGQLDGAFF.

The V call is TRBV7-6, the J call TRBJ2-5, with 8 bases identical to TRBD1. Germline V gene sequence: CDR1 SGHVS, CDR2 FNYEAQ. The CDR3 has 16 residues. The ends lost 5 bases at V and 4 bases at J; junction bases unmatched: 12. CDR3 protein: CASSPQGADDRETQYF. In DNA, the CDR3 is TGTGCCAGCAGCCCGCAGGGGGCGGACGATAGAGAGACCCAGTACTTC.

The chain combines TRBV7-2 with TRBJ1-2; weak D call: TRBD1 (6 bases). The ends were cut back, 8 bases at V and 2 bases at J, with 12 bases in the middle. The CDR3 extends over 13 amino acids. Germline V gene sequence: CDR1 SGHTA, CDR2 FQGNSA. In DNA form, the CDR3 reads TGTGCCAGCTTGGGGGCAAGCAACTATGGCTACACCTTC. Protein product: CASLGASNYGYTF.

The chain links TRBV7-2 to TRBJ2-1, with 7 bases aligning to TRBD2. Trimming removed 7 bases from V and 8 bases from J; junction bases left unmatched: 11. Germline V gene lookup returns CDR1 SGHTA and CDR2 FQGNSA. CDR3 length equals 14 residues. For the CDR3, the DNA is TGTGCCAGCAAGGAGGATCGCGGGGGAGATGAGCAGTTCTTC. The encoded protein is CASKEDRGGDEQFF.

This clonotype was seen more than once but under ten times. The chain uses TRBV9 and TRBJ2-5, with 9 bases lining up with TRBD2. The ends lost 3 bases at V and 3 bases at J; junction bases unmatched: 3. The CDR3 spans 14 residues. Germline V gene sequence: CDR1 SGDLS, CDR2 YYNGEE. This CDR3 is CASSEGGGEETQYF. The CDR3 DNA sequence: TGTGCCAGCAGCGAAGGCGGGGGGGAAGAGACCCAGTACTTC.

The V and J genes are TRBV6-6 and TRBJ1-2; TRBD1 is a possible D gene (6 bases). The CDR3 has 14 residues. Germline V gene sequence: CDR1 MNHNY, CDR2 SVGAGI (reference sequence). V was pared by 2 bases and J by 12 bases, with 19 bases between. CDR3 nucleotides: TGTGCCAGCAGTTACGTCAGTAGACAGGTTGTAGACACCTTC. Protein sequence: CASSYVSRQVVDTF.

The rearrangement joins TRBV19 to TRBJ2-1, with D hard to call. This CDR3 contains 12 residues. Per germline, CDR1 LNHDA and CDR2 SQIVND (reference sequence). The ends were cut back, 0 bases at V and 8 bases at J, with 5 bases in the middle. The CDR3 loop is CASSIDWDEQFF. The DNA for the CDR3 is TGTGCCAGTAGTATAGACTGGGATGAGCAGTTCTTC.

This clonotype came up a few times. V and J are TRBV10-3 and TRBJ2-7; no clear D. V dropped 5 bases and J dropped 5 bases, with 7 bases sitting between them. Germline CDR1 ENHRY, CDR2 SYGVKD. The CDR3 loop spans 11 amino acids. For the CDR3, the DNA is TGTGCCATCAGTCCAGACCACGAGCAGTACTTC. This sequence encodes CAISPDHEQYF.

The rearrangement joins TRBV20-1 to TRBJ2-1; 7 bases are a match to TRBD2. V dropped 2 bases and J dropped 7; count of bases not matched to a gene: 11. This CDR3 has 15 residues. Germline loops: CDR1 DFQATT, CDR2 SNEGSKA (reference sequence). CDR3 DNA sequence: TGCAGTGCTAGACTCCCAGCGGGGCCACTAAATGAGCAGTTCTTC. Encoded protein: CSARLPAGPLNEQFF.

The CDR3 sequence is CASRARQRQNTGELFF. In DNA, the CDR3 is TGTGCCAGCAGAGCCCGTCAGAGACAGAACACCGGGGAGCTGTTTTTT. This chain uses TRBV6-2 or TRBV6-3 with TRBJ2-2; D remains unclear. The V end lost 6 bases, the J end lost 1 base, and 15 bases lay between the germline ends. The CDR3 has 16 residues. CDR1 and CDR2 from the germline V gene are MNHEY and SVGEGT.

This clonotype was counted a few times. The chain is built from TRBV9 and TRBJ1-3, with D possibly TRBD1 on 5 matching bases. The CDR3 covers 15 residues. V gave up 0 bases and J gave up 4 bases, with 11 bases separating them. Germline CDR1 and CDR2: SGDLS and YYNGEE. The CDR3 region is CASSVGEGPGNTIYF. CDR3 nucleotide sequence: TGTGCCAGCAGCGTAGGAGAGGGGCCCGGAAACACCATATATTTT.

This chain links TRBV6-5 with TRBJ2-7; D not resolved. This CDR3 spans 13 amino acids. CDR1 is MNHEY and CDR2 is SVGAGI in the germline V gene. The V end was cut by 4 bases, the J end by 5 bases, with 12 bases between. In nucleotides, the CDR3 is TGTGCCAGCAGTTCCGCGGTGGGCGACGAGCAGTACTTC. This encodes CASSSAVGDEQYF.

This clonotype was picked up a small number of times. The chain uses TRBV6-6 and TRBJ2-2; D possibly uses TRBD1 or TRBD2 (7 bases each). Germline values: CDR1 MNHNY, CDR2 SVGAGI (reference sequence). Trimming took 9 bases from V and 5 from J, leaving 19 bases between them. The CDR3 is 15 amino acids. DNA for the CDR3: TGTGCCAGTCGACAGGGAGGGAGGGGTACCGGGGAGCTGTTTTTT. As protein: CASRQGGRGTGELFF.

This clonotype showed up just a few times. V and J are TRBV4-3 and TRBJ1-5; D unresolved. CDR1 and CDR2 from the germline V gene are LGHNA and YSLEER. With 0 bases removed from V and 6 bases from J, the gap between germline ends came to 12 bases. The CDR3 contains 15 residues. The CDR3 spells CASSQDLTGTQPQHF. The CDR3 nucleotides are TGCGCCAGCAGCCAAGATTTAACGGGTACTCAGCCCCAGCATTTT.

V is TRBV15 and J is TRBJ2-1; 9 positions agree with TRBD2. There are 15 residues in the CDR3. Trimming cost V 1 base and J 8 bases; bases outside gene matches: 6. CDR1 and CDR2 (germline): LNHNV, YYDKDF (reference sequence). CDR3 amino acids: CATSRGGGAQDEQFF. The CDR3 nucleotides are TGTGCCACCAGCAGAGGCGGGGGGGCCCAAGATGAGCAGTTCTTC.

This clonotype has only a few counts. The rearrangement links TRBV4-1 to TRBJ1-4; 7 bases match TRBD1. This CDR3 is 15 amino acids long. Unmatched junction bases numbered 5, after V lost 6 bases and J lost 1 base. From germline, CDR1 is MGHRA and CDR2 YSYEKL. The CDR3 nucleotides are TGCGCCAGCAGGCCCACAGGGGTAACTAATGAAAAACTGTTTTTT. It translates to CASRPTGVTNEKLFF.

In this sample, this clonotype turned up many times. The rearrangement links TRBV7-9 to TRBJ2-5; tentatively, D is TRBD2 (5 bases). The germline gives CDR1 SEHNR, CDR2 FQNEAQ (reference sequence). The CDR3 runs to 15 residues. V was cut by 5 bases and J by 5 bases, with 18 bases left in between. The CDR3 DNA is TGTGCCAGCAGCCCCCCCGGGATATCGCAGGAGACCCAGTACTTC. Protein product: CASSPPGISQETQYF.

The chain employs TRBV11-2 and TRBJ2-1; 9 nucleotides agree with TRBD2. Germline CDR1 is SGHAT and CDR2 is FQNNGV. The CDR3 sequence is 16 residues long. The V gene end was trimmed by 0 bases and the J gene end by 4 bases; junction bases not matched to a gene: 4. The CDR3 reads CASSLEASGVYNEQFF. Here the CDR3 DNA reads TGTGCCAGCAGCTTAGAGGCTAGCGGGGTATACAATGAGCAGTTCTTC. Full variable domain (missing parts from reference TRBV11-2 and TRBJ2-1): EAGVAQSPRYKIIEKRQSVAFWCNPISGHATLYWYQQILGQGPKLLIQFQNNGVVDDSQLPKDRFSAERLKGVDSTLKIQPAKLEDSAVYLCASSLEASGVYNEQFFGPGTRLTVL.

The chain couples TRBV20-1 to TRBJ2-5, with D perhaps TRBD2 (6 bases). Germline-derived CDR1 and CDR2 are DFQATT and SNEGSKA (reference sequence). This CDR3 is built from 15 residues. Deletions cut 5 bases from V and 2 bases from J, with 18 bases between. For the CDR3, the DNA is TGCAGTGCTGCCCCTCTGGAGGGGCCACAAGAGACCCAGTACTTC. This gives the protein CSAAPLEGPQETQYF.

The rearrangement joins TRBV5-1 to TRBJ1-2, with D possibly matching TRBD1 (5 bases). Germline CDR1 is SGHRS and CDR2 is YFSETQ. This CDR3 spans 15 amino acids. V was trimmed by 3 bases and J by 5 bases, leaving 17 bases between them. In nucleotides, the CDR3 is TGCGCCAGCAGCTGGACAAGTCGCCTCAGTTATGGCTACACCTTC. It translates to CASSWTSRLSYGYTF.

CDR3 sequence (DNA): TGTGCCAGCAGCCACCGGGAGTACAATGAGCAGTTCTTC. Residues: CASSHREYNEQFF. The rearrangement joins TRBV7-9 to TRBJ2-1, with D possibly matching TRBD2 (6 bases). Germline CDR1 and CDR2: SEHNR and FQNEAQ (reference sequence). V was cut by 5 bases and J by 4 bases, with 9 bases left in between. This CDR3 has 13 residues.

The chain couples TRBV6-2 or TRBV6-3 to TRBJ2-4; D may correspond to TRBD1 or TRBD2 (5 bases each). V was trimmed by 5 bases and J by 1 base, leaving 15 bases between them. The germline gives CDR1 MNHEY, CDR2 SVGEGT. The CDR3 covers 16 residues. In DNA, the CDR3 is TGTGCCAGCAGTGGTGGGGGTACTGCGGCCAAAAACATTCAGTACTTC. This gives the protein CASSGGGTAAKNIQYF.

The chain couples TRBV15 to TRBJ2-5; the D gene is possibly TRBD2 (5 bases). The germline gives CDR1 LNHNV, CDR2 YYDKDF (reference sequence). This CDR3 contains 12 residues. Trimming removed 9 bases at V and 2 bases at J, with 10 bases between. CDR3 in DNA: TGTGCCACGCAAGGACTTCAAGAGACCCAGTACTTC. Translating it yields CATQGLQETQYF.

This clonotype has more than one count but fewer than ten. The rearrangement links TRBV20-1 to TRBJ2-1; TRBD2 matches 7 bases. The CDR3 covers 14 residues. J was trimmed by 6 bases and V by 5 bases; bases with no gene match: 10. The germline V gene has CDR1 DFQATT and CDR2 SNEGSKA (reference sequence). CDR3 sequence reads: CSAYDPGRGNEQFF. The CDR3 bases are TGCAGTGCTTATGATCCGGGGAGGGGCAATGAGCAGTTCTTC.

This clonotype was counted only a few times. This chain uses TRBV5-1 with TRBJ1-1, with 7 bases aligning to TRBD1. Per germline, CDR1 SGHRS and CDR2 YFSETQ. The CDR3 extends over 16 amino acids. Losses at the gene ends were 3 bases for V and 5 bases for J; bases not matched to a gene: 13. CDR3 region: CASSSGATGRKTEAFF. CDR3 coding DNA: TGCGCCAGCAGCTCCGGCGCGACAGGGAGAAAAACTGAAGCTTTCTTT.

This clonotype was observed a few times. The J gene is TRBJ2-1, the V gene TRBV11-2; 9 positions agree with TRBD1. The CDR3 runs to 16 residues. Germline assignment: CDR1 SGHAT and CDR2 FQNNGV. V shed 5 bases and J 9 bases; nucleotides not matched to a gene: 14. CDR3 amino acids: CASSLLRDRASIEQFF. The CDR3 nucleotides are TGTGCCAGCAGCCTCCTCCGGGACAGGGCGTCCATTGAGCAGTTCTTC. Using reference TRBV11-2 and TRBJ2-1 for the parts outside the CDR3, the full variable domain is EAGVAQSPRYKIIEKRQSVAFWCNPISGHATLYWYQQILGQGPKLLIQFQNNGVVDDSQLPKDRFSAERLKGVDSTLKIQPAKLEDSAVYLCASSLLRDRASIEQFFGPGTRLTVL.

The chain is built from TRBV5-1 and TRBJ2-3, with D tentatively TRBD2 (6 bases). The length of the CDR3 is 16 residues. CDR1 and CDR2 (germline): SGHRS, YFSETQ. Trimming pared 0 bases from V and 3 bases from J, leaving 14 bases between. The CDR3 loop reads CASSLGTMVETDTQYF. In DNA, the CDR3 is TGCGCCAGCAGCTTGGGGACTATGGTAGAGACAGATACGCAGTATTTT.

The chain uses TRBV18 and TRBJ1-2; 7 nucleotides align to TRBD1. Germline V gene lookup returns CDR1 KGHSH and CDR2 LQKENI. V dropped 0 bases and J dropped 3; count of bases not matched to a gene: 7. CDR3 length: 16 amino acids. The chain's CDR3 is CASSPPGTAIYYGYTF. The CDR3 nucleotides read TGTGCCAGCTCACCACCCGGGACAGCCATTTACTATGGCTACACCTTC.